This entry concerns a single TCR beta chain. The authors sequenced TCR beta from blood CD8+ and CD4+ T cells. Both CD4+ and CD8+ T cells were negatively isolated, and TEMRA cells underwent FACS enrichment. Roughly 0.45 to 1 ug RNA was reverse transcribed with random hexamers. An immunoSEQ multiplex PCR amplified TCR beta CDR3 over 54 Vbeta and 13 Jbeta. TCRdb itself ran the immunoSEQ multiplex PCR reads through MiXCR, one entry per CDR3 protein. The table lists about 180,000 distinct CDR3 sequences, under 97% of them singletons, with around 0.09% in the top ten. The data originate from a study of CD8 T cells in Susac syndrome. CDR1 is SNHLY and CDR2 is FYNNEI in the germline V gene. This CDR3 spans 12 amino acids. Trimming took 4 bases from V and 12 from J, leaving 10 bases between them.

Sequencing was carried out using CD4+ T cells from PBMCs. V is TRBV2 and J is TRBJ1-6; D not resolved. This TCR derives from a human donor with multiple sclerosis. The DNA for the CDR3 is TGTGCCAGCAGTGCCGAAGGGCTACCCCTCCACTTT. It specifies CASSAEGLPLHF.